These 19 T cell receptor beta chains originate from one sample sequenced in a study of cytomegalovirus exposure and HLA in healthy donors. PCR primers comprised 60 Vbeta and 13 Jbeta primers. Assay: immunoSEQ multiplex PCR; the TCRdb copy retains only in-frame clones and omits some. Of under 200,000 clones listed, about 71% are singletons. Specimen: PBMCs. The receptors stem from a man aged 50 or older in good health and CMV-seronegative.

The chain uses TRBV5-6 and TRBJ2-6; D is possibly TRBD1 (6 bases). The V end was cut by 4 bases, the J end by 0 bases, with 14 bases between. This CDR3 spans 17 amino acids. Per the germline V gene, CDR1 is SGHDT and CDR2 is YYEEEE. This CDR3 is CASSITGLYSGANVLTF. In DNA form, the CDR3 reads TGTGCCAGCAGCATAACAGGGTTATACTCTGGGGCCAACGTCCTGACTTTC.

A few counts support this clone. Written as DNA, the CDR3 is TGTGCCAGCAGTTTCGCAGGGCGAATCTATGGCTACACCTTC. Its translation: CASSFAGRIYGYTF. This chain joins TRBV28 and TRBJ1-2, with D perhaps matching TRBD1 (5 bases). The CDR3 spans 14 residues. V gave up 3 bases and J gave up 4 bases, with 12 bases separating them. The germline gives CDR1 MDHEN, CDR2 SYDVKM.

The chain employs TRBV5-1 and TRBJ2-5, with TRBD1 as a possible D gene (6 bases). The J call may be incorrect, as the DNA end agrees better with TRBJ2-7. Germline CDR1 is SGHRS and CDR2 is YFSETQ. The CDR3 sequence is 15 residues long. In DNA, the CDR3 is TGCGCCAGCAGTTTCGACAGGATGAGCTCCTACGAGCAGTACTTC. It yields the protein CASSFDRMSSYEQYF.

J is TRBJ1-6 and V is TRBV25-1; weak D call: TRBD1 (6 bases). CDR1 is MGHDK, CDR2 SYGVNS, per germline. The V end was cut by 2 bases, the J end by 4 bases, with 9 bases between. The CDR3 extends over 15 amino acids. In DNA, the CDR3 is TGTGCCAGCAGTGAAGGCAGGGGTTATAATTCACCCCTCCACTTT. Translation gives CASSEGRGYNSPLHF.

This chain uses TRBV9 with TRBJ1-5; D is uncertain. V was clipped by 0 bases and J by 4 bases, with 11 bases between them. This CDR3 contains 15 residues. Germline-derived CDR1 and CDR2 are SGDLS and YYNGEE. The CDR3 loop reads CASSVEGRENQPQHF. DNA of the CDR3: TGTGCCAGCAGCGTAGAAGGCCGGGAAAATCAGCCCCAGCATTTT.

This chain uses TRBV5-1 with TRBJ1-5; TRBD1 is a possible D gene (6 bases). The V end lost 1 base, the J end lost 7 bases, and 15 bases lay between the germline ends. CDR1 and CDR2 (germline): SGHRS, YFSETQ. The length of the CDR3 is 15 residues. CDR3 bases: TGCGCCAGCAGCTTGCAGGGGCTTGATGGACAGCCCCAGCATTTT. It encodes CASSLQGLDGQPQHF.

The chain has TRBV2 and TRBJ2-2; D is undetermined. CDR1 is SNHLY and CDR2 is FYNNEI in the germline V gene. The V end lost 7 bases, the J end lost 1 base, and 13 bases lay between the germline ends. The CDR3 spans 15 residues. The CDR3 DNA reads as TGTGCCAGCACCAATGAGGTTCTGAACACCGGGGAGCTGTTTTTT. It codes for CASTNEVLNTGELFF. The complete variable domain, with remaining parts taken from reference TRBV2 and TRBJ2-2, reads EPEVTQTPSHQVTQMGQEVILRCVPISNHLYFYWYRQILGQKVEFLVSFYNNEISEKSEIFDDQFSVERPDGSNFTLKIRSTKLEDSAMYFCASTNEVLNTGELFFGEGSRLTVL.

The V and J genes are TRBV7-2 and TRBJ1-6; possibly TRBD1 for D (6 bases). Germline CDR1 and CDR2: SGHTA and FQGNSA. The length of the CDR3 is 17 residues. The ends were cut back, 3 bases at V and 6 bases at J, with 18 bases in the middle. The DNA for the CDR3 is TGTGCCAGCAGCTTCTCCAGTCCCAGGGGTAGTAATTCACCCCTCCACTTT. It is translated as CASSFSSPRGSNSPLHF.

CDR3: CASSSQGRNTEAFF. CDR3 nucleotide sequence: TGTGCCAGCAGTTCACAGGGTAGGAACACTGAAGCTTTCTTT. V usage is TRBV6-5 and J usage is TRBJ1-1; tentative D call: TRBD1 (6 bases). Germline loops: CDR1 MNHEY, CDR2 SVGAGI. Trimming pared 4 bases from V and 1 base from J, leaving 10 bases between. This CDR3 has 14 residues.

This clone was counted only a few times. Other DNA sequences in this sample translate to the same CDR3. CDR3 DNA sequence: TGTGCCAGCAGTTTAGGGGGGAAAGGTCAGCCCCAGCATTTT. Translating gives CASSLGGKGQPQHF. This chain links TRBV27 with TRBJ1-5, with D possibly TRBD1 on 5 matching bases. Germline V gives CDR1 MNHEY, CDR2 SMNVEV (reference sequence). V was cut by 2 bases and J by 6 bases, with 11 bases left in between. This CDR3 is built from 14 residues.

The CDR3 spells CASSLDGLYGYTF. CDR3 nucleotide sequence: TGCGCCAGCAGCTTGGATGGGCTTTATGGCTACACCTTC. The rearrangement links TRBV5-1 to TRBJ1-2; D remains unclear. CDR1 SGHRS and CDR2 YFSETQ come from the germline V gene. The length of the CDR3 is 13 residues. V was cut by 0 bases and J by 5 bases, with 8 bases left in between.

Only a few counts were recorded for this clone. The chain joins TRBV4-3 to TRBJ2-4; 7 bases line up with TRBD2. The CDR3 is made up of 17 amino acids. Germline assignment: CDR1 LGHNA and CDR2 YSLEER. With V trimmed by 0 bases and J by 0 bases, 5 bases remained unmatched. As DNA, the CDR3 is TGCGCCAGCAGCCAAGATTTGCGGGGGAGAGCCAAAAACATTCAGTACTTC. This sequence encodes CASSQDLRGRAKNIQYF.

This chain connects TRBV7-9 to TRBJ1-4, with 9 bases fitting TRBD1. J was trimmed by 6 bases and V by 2 bases; bases with no gene match: 4. CDR3 length equals 15 residues. Germline assignment: CDR1 SEHNR and CDR2 FQNEAQ (reference sequence). CDR3 DNA: TGTGCCAGCAGCTTAATAGGACAGGGGTATGAAAAACTGTTTTTT. Amino acid sequence: CASSLIGQGYEKLFF.

The V gene is TRBV7-9, the J gene TRBJ2-3, with 7 nucleotides matching TRBD2. This CDR3 has 16 amino acids. V gave up 1 base and J gave up 5 bases; unmatched junction bases: 9. Germline V CDR1 and CDR2: SEHNR, FQNEAQ (reference sequence). In nucleotides, the CDR3 is TGTGCCAGCAGCTTAGGGCCAGCGGGGAGGGTAGATACGCAGTATTTT. The encoded protein is CASSLGPAGRVDTQYF. Together with reference TRBV7-9 and TRBJ2-3, the CDR3 gives the full variable domain: DTGVSQNPRHKITKRGQNVTFRCDPISEHNRLYWYRQTLGQGPEFLTYFQNEAQLEKSRLLSDRFSAERPKGSFSTLEIQRTEQGDSAMYLCASSLGPAGRVDTQYFGPGTRLTVL.

The chain is built from TRBV6-1 and TRBJ1-4, with TRBD1 identical over 7 bases. The V segment lost 6 bases and the J segment 10 bases; nucleotides outside the gene matches: 8. From germline, CDR1 is MNHNS and CDR2 SASEGT. The length of the CDR3 is 13 residues. The CDR3 nucleotides are TGTGCCAGCAGGGCCACAGGGGCGGGAAAACTGTTTTTT. Encoded protein: CASRATGAGKLFF.

CDR3 coding DNA: TGTGCCAGCAGCGTCAGCTGGACAGGGGGCAATGAGCAGTTCTTC. Protein: CASSVSWTGGNEQFF. V usage is TRBV11-3 and J usage is TRBJ2-1; TRBD1 aligns across 10 bases. Germline V gene sequence: CDR1 SGHNT, CDR2 YENEEA. V trimming: 5 bases; J trimming: 6 bases; junction bases outside the gene matches: 7. CDR3 length: 15 amino acids.

This sequence joins TRBV5-1 and TRBJ2-5; D is unresolved. The CDR3 runs to 16 residues. Deletions cut 4 bases from V and 2 bases from J, with 18 bases between. Germline CDR1 reads SGHRS; CDR2 reads YFSETQ. The CDR3 coding sequence is TGCGCCAGCAGCGGAATTAAGACCGGCAGGCAAGAGACCCAGTACTTC. Protein sequence: CASSGIKTGRQETQYF.

The chain recombines TRBV6-1 with TRBJ1-4, with a tentative D call TRBD1 (6 bases). The germline V gene encodes CDR1 MNHNS and CDR2 SASEGT. The CDR3 contains 16 residues. V was clipped by 3 bases and J by 3 bases, with 14 bases between them. The CDR3 DNA follows: TGTGCCAGCAGTGAGCCCTACAGGGCGTCTAATGAAAAACTGTTTTTT. This gives the protein CASSEPYRASNEKLFF.

This sequence joins TRBV6-6 and TRBJ2-1; 12 nucleotides match TRBD1. Trimming cost V 5 bases and J 6 bases; bases outside gene matches: 5. Germline V lookup: CDR1 MNHNY, CDR2 SVGAGI (reference sequence). The CDR3 has 15 residues. CDR3 sequence (DNA): TGTGCCAGCAGTCCGGGACAGGGGGCAACCAATGAGCAGTTCTTC. It translates to CASSPGQGATNEQFF.